The rows below give T cell receptor beta chains drawn from one sample of a study of human T cells and chemical hapten exposure. TCRdb fed the RACE reads into MiXCR, producing one record per CDR3 protein. The sample lists roughly 130,000 distinct CDR3 sequences, roughly 9.5% seen once, with roughly 1.8% in the top ten. The sequenced sample was whole blood. These receptors originate from a male donor in good health. Some clones in this sample may be carry-over from other donors' samples. Both conserved end residues are part of each CDR3.

v_call,j_call,cdr3_aa
TRBV5-1,TRBJ2-1,CASSLGGPNNEQFF
TRBV27,TRBJ2-4,CASSSIATGRLAKNIQYF
TRBV7-2,TRBJ2-5,CASSKQGFESETQYF
TRBV6-2/TRBV6-3,TRBJ1-1,CASSRGGYTEAFF
TRBV7-9,TRBJ2-2,CASSLRGLAGVNTGELFF
TRBV10-3,TRBJ2-3,CAISPKGEGGTDTQYF
TRBV12-5,TRBJ1-2,CASGLESDGYTF
TRBV6-6,TRBJ1-1,CASSKGQGLDTEAFF
TRBV10-2,TRBJ2-3,CASSGSREGRGDTQYF
TRBV7-2,TRBJ2-2,CASSLFQLGAGELFF
TRBV12-3/TRBV12-4,TRBJ2-6,CASSFQGGSGANVLTF
TRBV6-5,TRBJ2-1,CASSPIRGEDNNEQFF
TRBV6-1,TRBJ2-5,CASGSRAREETQYF
TRBV5-4,TRBJ2-1,CASSLEVAKYNEQFF
TRBV10-3,TRBJ1-2,CAISQGQGDYGYTF
TRBV7-7,TRBJ2-7,CASSLAGGPTYEQYF
TRBV5-1,TRBJ2-3,CASSLFQGSTDTQYF
TRBV19,TRBJ2-3,CASTGQGRRVAEGYNTDTQYF
TRBV30,TRBJ2-3,CAWTSGSTDTQYF
TRBV30,TRBJ2-7,CAWSWDRGGEQYF